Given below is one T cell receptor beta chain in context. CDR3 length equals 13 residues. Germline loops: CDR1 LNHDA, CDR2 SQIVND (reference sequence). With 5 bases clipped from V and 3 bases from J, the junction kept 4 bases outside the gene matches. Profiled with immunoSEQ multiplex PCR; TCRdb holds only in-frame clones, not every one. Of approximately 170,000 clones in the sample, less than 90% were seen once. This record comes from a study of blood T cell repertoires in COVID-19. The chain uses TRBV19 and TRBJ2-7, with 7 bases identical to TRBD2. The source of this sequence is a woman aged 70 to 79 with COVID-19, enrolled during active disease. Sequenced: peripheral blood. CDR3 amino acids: CASSGGVVYEQYF. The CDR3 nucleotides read TGTGCCAGTAGTGGGGGGGTCGTCTACGAGCAGTACTTC. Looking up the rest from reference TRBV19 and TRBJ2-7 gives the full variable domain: DGGITQSPKYLFRKEGQNVTLSCEQNLNHDAMYWYRQDPGQGLRLIYYSQIVNDFQKGDIAEGYSVSREKKESFPLTVTSAQKNPTAFYLCASSGGVVYEQYFGPGTRLTVT.